Described below is a single TCR gamma chain sequence and its context. The antigen is not known. This entry comes from a study of Vδ1+ human thymocytes. Study outcomes and limitations: In the thymus, TRG and TRD repertoires looked highly polyclonal with Gaussian CDR3 lengths.

Sequences come from RNA converted to cDNA by reverse transcription. Pooled V-gene forward primers with one constant-region reverse primer generated the CDR3 amplicons by multiplex PCR. TCRdb applied CATT to the multiplex PCR reads for clone calling. The repertoire has 8,700 or so gamma-chain clones, 50% to 65% of them found once; the top ten carry roughly 1.4%. CDR1 and CDR2 (germline): GITISATS, ISYDGTV (reference sequence). The J segment lost 0 bases and the V segment lost 5 bases, leaving 4 bases of the junction unmatched. This CDR3 comprises 13 residues. The V gene is TRGV9, the J gene TRGJ1 or TRGJ2. Because TCRdb records no J gene, it was assigned here through a match of the DNA to germline. The receptor was derived from a girl under three years old who had congenital heart surgery. Sequencing was carried out using Vdelta1+ gamma-delta thymocytes from the thymus. Subset here: FACS-sorted CD3+ TCRalphabeta- TCRVdelta1+ TCRVdelta2- thymocytes. The CDR3 sequence: CALWASNYYKKLF. CDR3 nucleotide sequence: TGTGCCTTGTGGGCCTCGAATTATTATAAGAAACTCTTT.